This T cell receptor (beta chain) was captured in a study of blood T cell repertoires in COVID-19. For the study at large: Specimens from acute and convalescent COVID-19 originated in the United States, Italy and Spain.

The V gene end was trimmed by 2 bases and the J gene end by 5 bases; junction bases not matched to a gene: 7. The CDR3 has 15 residues. The germline V gene has CDR1 LGHNA and CDR2 YSLEER. Under the authors' procedure: Quantification of nucleated cells was approximated via reference gene primer amplification. Sequencing was performed with immunoSEQ multiplex PCR; in TCRdb, only in-frame clones are kept and a portion is missing. V and J calls and clone size come straight from that table; D and trimming were deduced from the DNA. The sample carries fewer than 250,000 clones, around 85% recorded once. V gene TRBV4-3 combines with J gene TRBJ2-7; 9 bases fit TRBD1. The sample comprised peripheral blood. The TCR was taken from a man in his sixties with COVID-19, enrolled during active disease. Here the CDR3 reads CASSQLTGGLNEQYF. CDR3 nucleotide sequence: TGCGCCAGCAGCCAATTAACAGGGGGCCTCAACGAGCAGTACTTC.